Here is one T cell receptor beta chain with its context. This sample was included in a study of blood T cell repertoires in COVID-19. Study-level background: Both acute and convalescent COVID-19 samples were obtained from the United States, Italy and Spain. The cDNA or gDNA used as material had been derived from T cells, B-cell-depleted T cells, or PBMCs.

Profiling relied on immunoSEQ multiplex PCR, and the TCRdb table lists in-frame clones only, not all of them. The sample consists of 250,000 to 300,000 clones, about 83% of them appearing once. Sequenced: peripheral blood. The clonotype originates from a man aged 80 or over with acute or convalescent COVID-19.

The CDR3 nucleotides are TGCGCCAGCAGCCTAGGGGGGGCACCCAATGAAAAACTGTTTTTT. Translating gives CASSLGGAPNEKLFF. This chain links TRBV5-1 with TRBJ1-4; D possibly corresponds to TRBD1 (6 bases). Germline lookup yields CDR1 SGHRS and CDR2 YFSETQ. The CDR3 contains 15 residues. The ends were cut back, 4 bases at V and 5 bases at J, with 15 bases in the middle.